The rows below give T cell receptor beta chains drawn from one sample of a study of monozygotic twins with inflammatory bowel disease. TCRdb reprocessed the 5' RACE reads; each CDR3 protein has one entry and no DNA is given. The ten top clones account for 2% to 3%, within a sample of around 380,000 distinct CDR3 sequences. Sequenced input: blood. The source is a human donor with ulcerative colitis or Crohn's disease, or a healthy co-twin of an affected twin (not recorded which). Each CDR3 is given with its conserved first and last residue. Each record gives: V gene, J gene, CDR3 protein.

TRBV7-2	TRBJ2-1	CASSPRDRVNEQFF
TRBV2	TRBJ2-1	CASSARGLAGLLSEFF
TRBV29-1	TRBJ1-1	CSARKGDSYTEAFF
TRBV3-1	TRBJ1-5	CASSRNTDRGQPQHF
TRBV6-5	TRBJ1-2	CASSYSKDRDGYTF
TRBV11-2	TRBJ2-7	CASSPTGRSYEQYF
TRBV3-1	TRBJ1-6	CASSQAGRSSYNSPLHF
TRBV12-3/TRBV12-4	TRBJ1-2	CASSLDVRGGYGYTF
TRBV20-1	TRBJ2-1	CSARALSSYNEQFF
TRBV6-2/TRBV6-3	TRBJ2-7	CASSGVASYEQYF
TRBV7-9	TRBJ2-3	CASSLAGTTSTDTQYF
TRBV6-1	TRBJ1-5	CATRDGGIQPQHF
TRBV27	TRBJ2-7	CASSPRLGQGLPYEQYF
TRBV7-9	TRBJ1-4	CAGSPLNLGEKLFF